The T cell receptor beta chain under discussion was sequenced for a study of blood T cell repertoires in COVID-19. At the level of the study: Acute-phase and convalescent COVID-19 samples originated in the United States, Italy and Spain.

The CDR3 runs 14 residues. V was shortened by 4 bases and J by 8 bases, with 17 bases between the two germline ends. The germline gives CDR1 LGHDT, CDR2 YNNKEL (reference sequence). In the original processing: Nucleated cell number was recorded as an estimate derived from reference gene primer amplification. Sequencing was performed with immunoSEQ multiplex PCR; in TCRdb, only in-frame clones are kept and a portion is missing. V and J calls and clone size are as listed in that table; D and trimming were resolved from the DNA. The repertoire holds nearly 35,000 clones, with 70% to 85% as singletons. The V gene is TRBV3-1 (or the pseudogene TRBV3-2), the J gene TRBJ1-2; a possible D gene is TRBD1 (6 bases). Sequencing was done on a sample of peripheral blood. This clonotype was obtained from a woman in her sixties or seventies with acute or convalescent COVID-19. The CDR3 nucleotides read TGTGCCAGCAGCCGCGAACAGGGTGTAGGGGGCTACACCTTC. Translating gives CASSREQGVGGYTF.